This TCR beta chain is drawn from a study of blood T cell repertoires in COVID-19. The overall study: T cells, B-cell-depleted T cells, or PBMCs supplied cDNA or gDNA.

The V end lost 6 bases, the J end lost 7 bases, and 21 bases lay between the germline ends. This CDR3 is built from 15 residues. As processed by the authors: Quantification of nucleated cells was approximated via reference gene primer amplification. Measured with immunoSEQ multiplex PCR; TCRdb has only the in-frame clones, and not every one. The V and J calls and clone size were taken over from that table, and D and trimming were inferred from the DNA. The table lists over 110,000 clones, about nine tenths of them singletons. All enrollees were roughly 18 to 89 years old and from 20 to 30 US areas. The TCR was taken from a man in his 60s who had recovered from COVID-19. This chain uses TRBV23-1 with TRBJ1-1; D unclear. TRBV23-1 is marked as an open reading frame, function uncertain. The sequenced material came from PBMCs or T cells enriched from blood (not recorded which). DNA for the CDR3: TGCGCCAGCAGCCTCGGGCGGGCGATCGCCGGTGAAGCTTTCTTT. This encodes CASSLGRAIAGEAFF.